Following are 24 T cell receptor beta chains from one sample sequenced in a study of T cell repertoires in cytomegalovirus infection. Each CDR3 protein is one row after TCRdb ran MiXCR on the reads. The profile covers about half a million distinct CDR3 sequences, with approximately 46% appearing a single time and around two fifths taken by the ten largest. Their antigens remain unidentified. Source: cultured PBMCs, taken from culture after CMV antigen stimulation. These receptors came from a human donor in good health (CMV status not recorded). Some clones in this sample may be carry-over from other donors' samples.

The chain employs TRBV29-1 and TRBJ1-1; no definite D call. In germline, CDR1 is SQVTM, CDR2 ANQGSEA. The V end was cut by 7 bases, the J end by 1 base, with 13 bases between. CDR3 length: 13 amino acids. CDR3 nucleotide sequence: TGCAGCGCCCTGCCCCAGCAGAACACTGAAGCTTTCTTT. It codes for CSALPQQNTEAFF.

This CDR3 reads CASSEAVAGEYF. In DNA form, the CDR3 reads TGTGCCAGCAGTGAGGCGGTAGCGGGGGAGTACTTC. The chain is built from TRBV2 and TRBJ2-7; 9 bases fit TRBD2. The germline V gene encodes CDR1 SNHLY and CDR2 FYNNEI. The CDR3 is made up of 12 amino acids. J gave up 11 bases and V 3 bases, and 5 bases lay outside the gene matches.

The V and J genes are TRBV7-2 and TRBJ2-1; D uncertain. The ends were cut back, 4 bases at V and 9 bases at J, with 10 bases in the middle. In germline, CDR1 is SGHTA, CDR2 FQGNSA. The CDR3 length is 12 residues. The CDR3 region is CASSWQRTEQFF. For the CDR3, the DNA is TGTGCCAGCAGCTGGCAGCGTACTGAGCAGTTCTTC.

V and J are TRBV2 and TRBJ2-7; 7 bases line up with TRBD1. Germline V gene lookup returns CDR1 SNHLY and CDR2 FYNNEI. V lost 4 bases to trimming and J lost 0 bases; unmatched junction nucleotides: 6. CDR3 length: 15 residues. The CDR3 here is CASSVWQGDSYEQYF. CDR3 bases: TGTGCCAGCAGTGTCTGGCAGGGGGACTCCTACGAGCAGTACTTC. Based on the CDR3 plus reference TRBV2 and TRBJ2-7, the full variable domain is EPEVTQTPSHQVTQMGQEVILRCVPISNHLYFYWYRQILGQKVEFLVSFYNNEISEKSEIFDDQFSVERPDGSNFTLKIRSTKLEDSAMYFCASSVWQGDSYEQYFGPGTRLTVT.

The rearrangement links TRBV5-1 to TRBJ2-3, with D tentatively TRBD2 (5 bases). The germline V gene encodes CDR1 SGHRS and CDR2 YFSETQ. V lost 3 bases and J lost 2, with 10 bases in between. The CDR3 covers 14 residues. The chain's CDR3 is CASSYGIHTDTQYF. The CDR3 coding sequence is TGCGCCAGCAGCTACGGGATACACACAGATACGCAGTATTTT.

This clonotype was counted only a few times. This rearrangement joins TRBV11-2 to TRBJ1-6, with a tentative D call TRBD1 (6 bases). Germline values: CDR1 SGHAT, CDR2 FQNNGV. The CDR3 is made up of 15 amino acids. The germline V and J ends were trimmed by 1 base and 9 bases, with 13 bases remaining between them. DNA for the CDR3: TGTGCCAGCAGCTTAGCCGGGACAATCAGTTCACCCCTCCACTTT. It translates to CASSLAGTISSPLHF.

This clonotype was seen only a few times. As DNA, the CDR3 is TGTGCCAGCAGCCGGACAGGGAACGAGCAGTACTTC. Its protein is CASSRTGNEQYF. The rearrangement links TRBV6-2 or TRBV6-3 to TRBJ2-7; 8 bases fit TRBD1. This CDR3 contains 12 residues. Germline CDR1 and CDR2: MNHEY and SVGEGT. V lost 6 bases to trimming and J lost 5 bases; unmatched junction nucleotides: 3.

In this sample, this clonotype turned up a few times. The chain recombines TRBV6-1 with TRBJ2-3; tentatively, D is TRBD2 (6 bases). Germline loops: CDR1 MNHNS, CDR2 SASEGT. The V and J ends lost 5 bases and 1 base respectively, with 16 bases between them. This CDR3 spans 16 amino acids. The CDR3 nucleotides are TGTGCCAGCAGTCCCCTTAATAGCGGAGGCACAGATACGCAGTATTTT. This codes for CASSPLNSGGTDTQYF.

V is TRBV2 and J is TRBJ1-5, with D unresolved. Germline V CDR1 and CDR2: SNHLY, FYNNEI. The length of the CDR3 is 13 residues. V was shortened by 4 bases and J by 4 bases, with 8 bases between the two germline ends. The CDR3 DNA reads TGTGCCAGCAGTGCTATTGGGAATCAGCCCCAGCATTTT. The encoded protein is CASSAIGNQPQHF.

This clonotype showed up just a few times. The CDR3 loop reads CASSFQRGSETQYF. The CDR3 nucleotides read TGTGCCAGCAGCTTCCAGCGGGGTTCAGAGACCCAGTACTTC. This chain links TRBV7-2 with TRBJ2-5; 7 nucleotides match TRBD2. The CDR3 loop spans 14 amino acids. J was trimmed by 4 bases and V by 3 bases; bases with no gene match: 5. Germline V lookup: CDR1 SGHTA, CDR2 FQGNSA.

This clonotype turned up a few times. The chain recombines TRBV7-9 with TRBJ2-1; D is unresolved. CDR1 SEHNR and CDR2 FQNEAQ come from the germline V gene (reference sequence). V was pared by 3 bases and J by 4 bases, with 10 bases between. The CDR3 length is 14 residues. In nucleotides, the CDR3 is TGTGCCAGCAGCTTTCTGACGGAGTACAATGAGCAGTTCTTC. As protein: CASSFLTEYNEQFF. The full variable domain, in which reference TRBV7-9 and TRBJ2-1 provide the parts outside the CDR3, is DTGVSQNPRHKITKRGQNVTFRCDPISEHNRLYWYRQTLGQGPEFLTYFQNEAQLEKSRLLSDRFSAERPKGSFSTLEIQRTEQGDSAMYLCASSFLTEYNEQFFGPGTRLTVL.

V and J are TRBV7-2 and TRBJ2-1; D might be TRBD1 or TRBD2, each matching 6 bases. CDR1 is SGHTA, CDR2 FQGNSA, per germline. V lost 4 bases, J lost 15 bases, and 19 bases lay in between. This CDR3 spans 13 amino acids. CDR3 sequence (DNA): TGTGCCAGCAGCTCTCAGCCCGGGGGCGTAGGGTTCTTC. Protein product: CASSSQPGGVGFF.

This clonotype was detected a few times. This CDR3 reads CASSELAGGGGSTDTQYF. CDR3 coding DNA: TGTGCCAGCAGTGAACTAGCGGGAGGTGGGGGGAGCACAGATACGCAGTATTTT. The chain couples TRBV6-1 to TRBJ2-3; 11 nucleotides line up with TRBD2. V gave up 2 bases and J gave up 0 bases; unmatched junction bases: 7. Germline CDR1 MNHNS, CDR2 SASEGT. The CDR3 is made up of 18 amino acids.

CDR3 in amino acids: CASSPGGTATGQFF. The DNA of the CDR3 is TGTGCCAGCAGCCCGGGCGGGACAGCCACGGGGCAGTTCTTC. This chain uses TRBV7-8 with TRBJ2-1; perhaps TRBD1 as D (7 bases). Germline V gene lookup returns CDR1 SGHVS and CDR2 FQNEAQ. The CDR3 loop spans 14 amino acids. V lost 5 bases and J 12 bases, leaving 20 bases between the germline ends.

This clonotype was detected a few times. The chain has TRBV7-9 and TRBJ1-4, with 9 bases aligning to TRBD1. CDR1 is SEHNR, CDR2 FQNEAQ, per germline (reference sequence). Trimming at V came to 5 bases and at J to 0 bases, leaving 7 bases not matched to a gene. The CDR3 loop spans 17 amino acids. The CDR3 nucleotides are TGTGCCAGCAGCGCCGGGACAGGGCCCGCAACTAATGAAAAACTGTTTTTT. This gives the protein CASSAGTGPATNEKLFF.

A few counts support this clonotype. The J gene is TRBJ1-5, the V gene TRBV12-3 or TRBV12-4, with D unresolved. This CDR3 comprises 15 residues. V was trimmed by 5 bases and J by 6 bases, leaving 17 bases between them. As DNA, the CDR3 is TGTGCCAGCAGTACTATGTTAGGGAATGTTCAGCCCCAGCATTTT. Amino acids: CASSTMLGNVQPQHF.

This chain connects TRBV6-1 to TRBJ2-7, with 12 positions matching TRBD2. V trimming: 6 bases; J trimming: 6 bases; junction bases outside the gene matches: 6. CDR3 size: 14 residues. Germline values: CDR1 MNHNS, CDR2 SASEGT. The CDR3 protein is CASRKTSGGGEQYF. In DNA form, the CDR3 reads TGTGCCAGCAGGAAGACTAGCGGGGGAGGCGAGCAGTACTTC.

Only a few counts were recorded for this clonotype. A much larger clone differs by one base, so this may be a read error. This sequence joins TRBV11-2 and TRBJ2-2, with 7 nucleotides matching TRBD2. Germline CDR1 SGHAT, CDR2 FQNNGV. J gave up 1 base and V 2 bases, and 1 base lay outside the gene matches. CDR3 length: 15 residues. The CDR3 loop is CASSLPGGNTGELFF. The CDR3 DNA follows: TGTGCCAGCAGCTTACCGGGGGGGAACACCGGGGAGCTGTTTTTT.

This clonotype showed up just once. This chain uses TRBV10-3 with TRBJ1-2; perhaps TRBD1 as D (5 bases). This CDR3 spans 16 amino acids. Deletions cut 4 bases from V and 0 bases from J, with 15 bases between. CDR1 and CDR2 (germline): ENHRY, SYGVKD. The CDR3: CAISGGERYTNYGYTF. Here the CDR3 DNA reads TGTGCCATCAGTGGGGGGGAAAGATACACTAACTATGGCTACACCTTC.

This clonotype was picked up many times. This sequence joins TRBV7-6 and TRBJ2-1, with 7 bases identical to TRBD2. The junction had 3 bases not matched to a gene; V was cut back by 1 base and J by 0 bases. The CDR3 has 16 residues. Germline values: CDR1 SGHVS, CDR2 FNYEAQ. The CDR3 here is CASSLVSGSSYNEQFF. CDR3 DNA sequence: TGTGCCAGCAGCTTAGTTAGCGGGTCCTCCTACAATGAGCAGTTCTTC.

This rearrangement joins TRBV11-2 to TRBJ2-7; perhaps TRBD2 as D (6 bases). Trimming shortened V by 5 bases and J by 2 bases, and 16 bases separated the two germline ends. CDR3 length: 15 amino acids. Per the germline V gene, CDR1 is SGHAT and CDR2 is FQNNGV. The CDR3 nucleotides are TGTGCCAGCAGCGCTGGCGGCGGGGCCACCTACGAGCAGTACTTC. Translated: CASSAGGGATYEQYF.

This rearrangement joins TRBV6-6 to TRBJ2-1, with 9 bases identical to TRBD2. Germline values: CDR1 MNHNY, CDR2 SVGAGI (reference sequence). This CDR3 region has 15 residues. V lost 4 bases and J lost 8; bases outside the gene matches: 9. The DNA for the CDR3 is TGTGCCAGCAGTTCCCGGGTTAGCGGGGGCTATGAGCAGTTCTTC. Protein sequence: CASSSRVSGGYEQFF.

This clonotype was counted between two and nine times. The chain is built from TRBV7-2 and TRBJ1-4; unclear D gene. Germline loops: CDR1 SGHTA, CDR2 FQGNSA. Trimming removed 5 bases from V and 0 bases from J, with 13 bases in between. The CDR3 spans 16 residues. CDR3 in amino acids: CASSTALTSTNEKLFF. CDR3 DNA sequence: TGTGCCAGCAGCACGGCCCTGACCTCAACTAATGAAAAACTGTTTTTT.

The genes are TRBV24-1 and TRBJ1-1, with TRBD1 matching over 7 bases. This CDR3 comprises 13 residues. Trimming removed 3 bases from V and 5 bases from J; junction bases left unmatched: 2. The germline V gene encodes CDR1 KGHDR and CDR2 SFDVKD. The CDR3 DNA is TGTGCCACCAGTGATCCGGACAGGACTGAAGCTTTCTTT. This encodes CATSDPDRTEAFF.